These 5 T cell receptor beta chains were sequenced from one sample in a study of cytomegalovirus exposure and HLA in healthy donors. With 60 Vbeta and 13 Jbeta primers, the PCR was carried out. The method was immunoSEQ multiplex PCR; TCRdb's version includes in-frame clones alone and lacks a portion of them. The repertoire holds some 170,000 clones, around 77% seen once, with more than 0.8% in the top ten. The sequencing input was PBMCs. Source of these receptors: a woman aged 40 to 55 in good health and CMV-seronegative.

V and J are TRBV2 and TRBJ2-1, with no clear D. CDR3 length equals 11 residues. Trimming removed 5 bases at V and 3 bases at J, with 2 bases between. Germline CDR1 is SNHLY and CDR2 is FYNNEI. The CDR3 sequence is CASSYYNEQFF. CDR3 DNA: TGTGCCAGCAGTTACTACAATGAGCAGTTCTTC.

The chain employs TRBV30 and TRBJ1-3, with D possibly being TRBD1 (5 bases). The CDR3 loop spans 11 amino acids. Deletions cut 4 bases from V and 11 bases from J, with 12 bases between. Germline lookup yields CDR1 GTSNPN and CDR2 SVGIG (reference sequence). In DNA form, the CDR3 reads TGTGCCTGGACAGGGAAGAGTGCCATATATTTT. Translated: CAWTGKSAIYF.

CDR3 nucleotide sequence: TGCGCCAGCAGCTCCGACCCAGGGGTGAAGCCCCAGCATTTT. This gives the protein CASSSDPGVKPQHF. V is TRBV5-1 and J is TRBJ1-5; D possibly corresponds to TRBD1 (6 bases). Germline CDR1 and CDR2: SGHRS and YFSETQ. Trimming shortened V by 3 bases and J by 8 bases, and 15 bases separated the two germline ends. The CDR3 covers 14 residues.

The chain has TRBV11-2 and TRBJ2-3; 10 positions match TRBD2. V lost 5 bases and J lost 3; bases outside the gene matches: 8. Germline V CDR1 and CDR2: SGHAT, FQNNGV. The CDR3 has 16 residues. As DNA, the CDR3 is TGTGCCAGCAGCCCGAGTCTAGCGGGAGAAACAGATACGCAGTATTTT. Its translation is CASSPSLAGETDTQYF.

This clone showed up many times. V gene TRBV6-5 combines with J gene TRBJ2-1; the match to TRBD2 covers 9 bases. The CDR3 spans 16 residues. With 2 bases clipped from V and 1 base from J, the junction kept 3 bases outside the gene matches. The germline CDR1 and CDR2 sequences are MNHEY and SVGAGI. CDR3 in amino acids: CASSYGGLASYNEQFF. The CDR3 DNA reads TGTGCCAGCAGTTACGGGGGACTAGCATCCTACAATGAGCAGTTCTTC.